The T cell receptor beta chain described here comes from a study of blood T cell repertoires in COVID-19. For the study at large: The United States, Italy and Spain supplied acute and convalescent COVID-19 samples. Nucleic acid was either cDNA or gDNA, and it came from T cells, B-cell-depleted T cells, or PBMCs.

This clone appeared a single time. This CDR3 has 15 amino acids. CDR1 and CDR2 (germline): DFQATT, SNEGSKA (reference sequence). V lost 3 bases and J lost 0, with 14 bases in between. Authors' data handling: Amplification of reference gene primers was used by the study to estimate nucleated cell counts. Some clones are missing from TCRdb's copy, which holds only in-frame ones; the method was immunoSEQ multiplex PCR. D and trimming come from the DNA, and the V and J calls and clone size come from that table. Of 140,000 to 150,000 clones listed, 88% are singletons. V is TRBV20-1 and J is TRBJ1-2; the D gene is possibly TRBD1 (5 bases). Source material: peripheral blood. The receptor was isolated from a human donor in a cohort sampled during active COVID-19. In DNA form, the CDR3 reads TGCAGTGCTAGTTTCGGAGGGGTAGCTAACTATGGCTACACCTTC. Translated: CSASFGGVANYGYTF.